What follows is one T cell receptor beta chain and its context. TCRdb's table, derived via immunoSEQ multiplex PCR, lists solely in-frame clones and lacks some. The table shows about 24,000 clones, with around three quarters occurring only once. The patients all showed relapse after autologous stem cell transplantation, while their brentuximab vedotin exposure varied. V lost 5 bases, J lost 2 bases, and 19 bases lay in between. Germline CDR1 reads SEHNR; CDR2 reads FQNEAQ (reference sequence). The CDR3 runs to 16 residues. The sample is drawn from a study of PD-1 blockade in classical Hodgkin lymphoma.

Sequencing was performed on peripheral blood mononuclear cells (PBMCs), taken before the second cycle of nivolumab. The chain has TRBV7-9 and TRBJ2-7; D may be TRBD1 or TRBD2 (5 bases each). This TCR was recovered from a human donor with classical Hodgkin lymphoma. CDR3 bases: TGTGCCAGCAGCCGCCCTCGGGGCCAATGGCCCTACGAGCAGTACTTC. It specifies CASSRPRGQWPYEQYF.